This note documents a single TCR beta chain sequence. Its antigen is as yet unknown. This CDR3 region has 12 residues. Germline V gene sequence: CDR1 WSHSY, CDR2 SAAADI. The V end was cut by 6 bases, the J end by 1 base, with 7 bases between. The entry originates in a study of cytomegalovirus exposure and HLA in healthy donors. General study points: A further, later analysis showed that HLA-associated TCR beta chains (compared with equally common others) were more clonally expanded. Later work found most CMV-associated TCR beta chains apparently HLA-restricted.

A multiplex PCR was run with 60 Vbeta primers and 13 Jbeta primers. The table came from immunoSEQ multiplex PCR; TCRdb's copy has only in-frame clones and leaves some out. The table lists roughly 200,000 clones, around 82% of them singletons, with 5.7% in the top ten. Donors sampled were nominally healthy, though unrecorded immune exposures were likely. V is TRBV10-2 and J is TRBJ2-7; D gene unclear. The sample comprised PBMCs. This TCR was sampled from a man in his forties or fifties in good health and CMV-seronegative. The CDR3 loop reads CASSPESYEQYF. The CDR3 DNA is TGCGCCAGCAGCCCAGAATCCTACGAGCAGTACTTC.